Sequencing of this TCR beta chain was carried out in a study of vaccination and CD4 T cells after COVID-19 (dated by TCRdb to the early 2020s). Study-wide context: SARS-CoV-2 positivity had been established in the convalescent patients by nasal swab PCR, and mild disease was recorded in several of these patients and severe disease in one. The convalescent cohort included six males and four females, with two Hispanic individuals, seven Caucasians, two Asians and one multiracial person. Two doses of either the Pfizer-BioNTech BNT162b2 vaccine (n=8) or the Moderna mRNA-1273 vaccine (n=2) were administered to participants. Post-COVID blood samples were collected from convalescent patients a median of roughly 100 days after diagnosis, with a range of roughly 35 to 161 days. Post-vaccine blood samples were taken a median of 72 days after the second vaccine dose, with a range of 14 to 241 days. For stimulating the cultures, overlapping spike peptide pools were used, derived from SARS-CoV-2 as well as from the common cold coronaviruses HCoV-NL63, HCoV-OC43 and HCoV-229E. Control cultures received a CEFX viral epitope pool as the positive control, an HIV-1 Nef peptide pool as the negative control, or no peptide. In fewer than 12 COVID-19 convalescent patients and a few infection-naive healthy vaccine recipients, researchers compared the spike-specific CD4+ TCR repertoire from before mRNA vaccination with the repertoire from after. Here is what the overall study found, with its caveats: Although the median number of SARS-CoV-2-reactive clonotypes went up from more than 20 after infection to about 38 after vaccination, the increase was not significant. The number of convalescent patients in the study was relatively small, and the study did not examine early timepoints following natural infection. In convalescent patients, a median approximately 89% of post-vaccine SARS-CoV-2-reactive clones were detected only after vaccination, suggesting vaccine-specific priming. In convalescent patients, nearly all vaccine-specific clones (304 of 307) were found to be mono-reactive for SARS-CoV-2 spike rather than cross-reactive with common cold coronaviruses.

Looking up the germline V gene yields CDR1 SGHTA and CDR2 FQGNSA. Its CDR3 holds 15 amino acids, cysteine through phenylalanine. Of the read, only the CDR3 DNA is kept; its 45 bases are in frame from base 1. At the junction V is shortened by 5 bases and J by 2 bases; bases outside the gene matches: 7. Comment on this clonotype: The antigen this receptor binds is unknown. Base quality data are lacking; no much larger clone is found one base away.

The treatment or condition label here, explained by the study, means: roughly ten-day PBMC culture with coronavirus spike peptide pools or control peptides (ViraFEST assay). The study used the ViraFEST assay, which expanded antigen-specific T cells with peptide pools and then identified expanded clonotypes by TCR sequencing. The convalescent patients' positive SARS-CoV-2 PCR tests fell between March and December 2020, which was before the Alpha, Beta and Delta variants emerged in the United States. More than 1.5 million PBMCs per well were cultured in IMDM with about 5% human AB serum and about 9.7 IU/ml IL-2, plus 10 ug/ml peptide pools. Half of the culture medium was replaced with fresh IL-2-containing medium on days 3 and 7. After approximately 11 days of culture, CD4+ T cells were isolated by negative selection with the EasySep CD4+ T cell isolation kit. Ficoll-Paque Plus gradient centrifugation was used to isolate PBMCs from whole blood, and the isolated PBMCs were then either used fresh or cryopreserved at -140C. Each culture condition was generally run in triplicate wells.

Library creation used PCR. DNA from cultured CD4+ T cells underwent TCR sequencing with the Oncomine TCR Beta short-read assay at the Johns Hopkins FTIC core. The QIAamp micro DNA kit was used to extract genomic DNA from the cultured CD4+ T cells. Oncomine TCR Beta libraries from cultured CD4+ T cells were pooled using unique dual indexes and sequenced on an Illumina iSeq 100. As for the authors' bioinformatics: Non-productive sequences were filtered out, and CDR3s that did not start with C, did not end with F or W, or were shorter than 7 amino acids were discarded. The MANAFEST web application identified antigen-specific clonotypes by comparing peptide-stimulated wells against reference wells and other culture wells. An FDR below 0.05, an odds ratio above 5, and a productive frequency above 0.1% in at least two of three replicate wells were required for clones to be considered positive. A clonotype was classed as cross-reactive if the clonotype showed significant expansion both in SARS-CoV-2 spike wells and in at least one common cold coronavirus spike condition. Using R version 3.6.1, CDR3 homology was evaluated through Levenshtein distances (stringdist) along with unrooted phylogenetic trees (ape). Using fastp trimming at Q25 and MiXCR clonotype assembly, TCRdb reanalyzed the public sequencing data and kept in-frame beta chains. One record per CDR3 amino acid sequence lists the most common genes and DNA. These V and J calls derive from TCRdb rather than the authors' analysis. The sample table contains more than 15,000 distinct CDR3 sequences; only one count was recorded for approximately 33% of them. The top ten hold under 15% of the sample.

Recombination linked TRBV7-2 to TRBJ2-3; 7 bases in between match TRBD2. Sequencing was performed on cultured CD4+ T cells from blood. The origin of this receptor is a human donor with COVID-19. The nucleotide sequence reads TGTGCCAGCAGCCCGGGGGGTATGCCCACAGATACGCAGTATTTT. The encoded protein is CASSPGGMPTDTQYF.